This TCR beta chain was observed in a study of blood T cell repertoires in COVID-19. In the study overall: Both acute and convalescent COVID-19 samples were obtained from the United States, Italy and Spain.

Libraries were prepared by immunoSEQ multiplex PCR; TCRdb keeps only in-frame clonotypes and omits some of them. Among approximately 80,000 clones listed, about nine tenths were seen once. The TCR was taken from a human donor in a cohort sampled during active COVID-19. Sequencing was carried out using peripheral blood.

CDR3 coding DNA: TGTGCCATCAGTGAGAGGGGGGGGTTGAACACTGAAGCTTTCTTT. This encodes CAISERGGLNTEAFF. The chain recombines TRBV10-3 with TRBJ1-1; maybe TRBD1 (6 bases). V gave up 2 bases and J gave up 0 bases, with 10 bases separating them. This CDR3 is 15 amino acids long. The germline gives CDR1 ENHRY, CDR2 SYGVKD.